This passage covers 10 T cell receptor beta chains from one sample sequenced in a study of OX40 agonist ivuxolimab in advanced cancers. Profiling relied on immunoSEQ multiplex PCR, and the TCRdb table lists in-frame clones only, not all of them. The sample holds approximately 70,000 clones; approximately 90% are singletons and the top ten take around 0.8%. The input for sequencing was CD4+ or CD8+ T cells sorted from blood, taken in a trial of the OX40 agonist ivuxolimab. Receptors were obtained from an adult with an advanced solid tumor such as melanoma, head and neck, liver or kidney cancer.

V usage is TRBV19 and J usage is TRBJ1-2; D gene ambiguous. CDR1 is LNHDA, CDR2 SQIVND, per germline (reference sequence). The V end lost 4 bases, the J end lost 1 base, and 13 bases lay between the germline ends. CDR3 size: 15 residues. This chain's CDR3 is CASSNAGGSNYGYTF. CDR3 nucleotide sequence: TGTGCCAGTAGTAACGCCGGAGGTAGTAACTATGGCTACACCTTC.

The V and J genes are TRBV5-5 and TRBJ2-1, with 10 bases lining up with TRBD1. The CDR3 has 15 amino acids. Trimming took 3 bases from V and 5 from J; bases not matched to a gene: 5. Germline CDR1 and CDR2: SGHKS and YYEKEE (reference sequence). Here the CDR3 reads CASSYRDRGNNEQFF. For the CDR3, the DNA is TGTGCCAGCAGCTACCGGGACAGGGGAAACAATGAGCAGTTCTTC. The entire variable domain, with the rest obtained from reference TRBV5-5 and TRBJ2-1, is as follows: DAGVTQSPTHLIKTRGQQVTLRCSPISGHKSVSWYQQVLGQGPQFIFQYYEKEERGRGNFPDRFSARQFPNYSSELNVNALLLGDSALYLCASSYRDRGNNEQFFGPGTRLTVL.

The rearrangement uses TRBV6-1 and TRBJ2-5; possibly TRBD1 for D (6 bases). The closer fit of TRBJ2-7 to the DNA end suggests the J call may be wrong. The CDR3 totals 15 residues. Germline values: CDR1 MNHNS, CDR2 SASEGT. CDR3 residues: CASSVGQLGSYEQYF. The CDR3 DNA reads TGTGCCAGCAGTGTAGGACAGCTTGGCTCCTACGAGCAGTACTTC.

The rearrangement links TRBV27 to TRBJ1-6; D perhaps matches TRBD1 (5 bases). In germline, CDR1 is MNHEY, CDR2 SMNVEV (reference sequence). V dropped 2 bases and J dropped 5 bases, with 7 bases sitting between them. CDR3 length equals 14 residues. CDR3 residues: CASSLQGNNSPLHF. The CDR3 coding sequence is TGTGCCAGCAGTTTACAGGGTAATAATTCACCCCTCCACTTT.

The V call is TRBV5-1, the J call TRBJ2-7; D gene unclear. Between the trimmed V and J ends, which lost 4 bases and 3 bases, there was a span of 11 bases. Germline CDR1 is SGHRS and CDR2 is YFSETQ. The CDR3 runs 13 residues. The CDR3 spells CASSLDAYYEQYF. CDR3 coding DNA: TGCGCCAGCAGCCTTGACGCGTACTACGAGCAGTACTTC. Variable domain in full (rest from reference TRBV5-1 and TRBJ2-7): KAGVTQTPRYLIKTRGQQVTLSCSPISGHRSVSWYQQTPGQGLQFLFEYFSETQRNKGNFPGRFSGRQFSNSRSEMNVSTLELGDSALYLCASSLDAYYEQYFGPGTRLTVT.

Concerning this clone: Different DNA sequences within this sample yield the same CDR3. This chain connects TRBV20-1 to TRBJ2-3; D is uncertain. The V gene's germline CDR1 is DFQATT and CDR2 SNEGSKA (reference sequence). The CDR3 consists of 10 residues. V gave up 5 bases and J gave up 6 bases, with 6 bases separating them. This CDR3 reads CSAGVDTQYF. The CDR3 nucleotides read TGCAGTGCTGGGGTGGATACGCAGTATTTT.

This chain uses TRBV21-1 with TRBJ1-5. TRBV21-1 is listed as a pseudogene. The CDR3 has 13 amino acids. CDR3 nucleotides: TGTGCCAGGGAACAGGACTGCCCAGGGCCCCAGCATTTT. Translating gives CAREQDCPGPQHF.

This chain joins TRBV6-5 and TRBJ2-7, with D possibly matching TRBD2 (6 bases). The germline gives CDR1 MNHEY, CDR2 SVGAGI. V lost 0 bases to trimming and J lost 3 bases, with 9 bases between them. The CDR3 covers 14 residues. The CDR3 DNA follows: TGTGCCAGCAGTTACTCCGGGGGATTCTACGAGCAGTACTTC. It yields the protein CASSYSGGFYEQYF.

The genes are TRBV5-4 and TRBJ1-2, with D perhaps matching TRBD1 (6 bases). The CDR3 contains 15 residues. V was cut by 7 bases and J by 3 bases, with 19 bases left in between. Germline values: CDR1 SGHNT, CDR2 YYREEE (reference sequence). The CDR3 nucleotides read TGTGCCAGCGTCGATCAAACGGACAGAGACTATGGCTACACCTTC. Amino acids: CASVDQTDRDYGYTF.

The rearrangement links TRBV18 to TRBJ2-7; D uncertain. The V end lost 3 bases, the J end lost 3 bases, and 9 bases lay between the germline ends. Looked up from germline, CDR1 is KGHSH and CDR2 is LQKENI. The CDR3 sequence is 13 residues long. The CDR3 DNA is TGTGCCAGCTCACCCCTGGACGGCTACGAGCAGTACTTC. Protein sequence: CASSPLDGYEQYF. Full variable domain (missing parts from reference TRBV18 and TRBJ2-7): NAGVMQNPRHLVRRRGQEARLRCSPMKGHSHVYWYRQLPEEGLKFMVYLQKENIIDESGMPKERFSAEFPKEGPSILRIQQVVRGDSAAYFCASSPLDGYEQYFGPGTRLTVT.